This is a list of T cell receptor beta chains from one sample in a study of CD8 T cells in Susac syndrome. TCRdb ran MiXCR on the immunoSEQ multiplex PCR reads and lists one entry per CDR3 protein. The sample has about 250,000 distinct CDR3 sequences, just under 95% seen once; the top ten hold 0.065% to 0.08%. Sequencing used CD4+ T cells from PBMCs. All receptors come from a human donor with multiple sclerosis. Each CDR3 is given with its conserved first and last residue. The order of the fields is V gene, D gene, clone size, J gene, CDR3 protein, CDR3 DNA. The D gene is left open where the match is weak. The listing skips clone size in some rows; elsewhere it reads once, few, many or a size class.

TRBV5-1	-	-	TRBJ1-1	CASTNLTGITEAFF	TGCGCCAGCACCAATTTAACAGGGATCACTGAAGCTTTCTTT
TRBV6-5	TRBD1	-	TRBJ1-5	CASSYLTGAANQPQHF	TGTGCCAGCAGTTACTTGACAGGGGCGGCCAATCAGCCCCAGCATTTT
TRBV6-6	-	few	TRBJ2-7	CASSPGSYEQYF	TGTGCCAGCAGTCCGGGCTCCTACGAGCAGTACTTC
TRBV15	-	-	TRBJ2-6	CATSLRGAGANVLTF	TGTGCCACCAGCCTTCGCGGGGCTGGGGCCAACGTCCTGACTTTC
TRBV20-1	TRBD1	once	TRBJ1-4	CSALHRQGLSEKLFF	TGCAGTGCTCTACACAGACAGGGGCTGTCCGAAAAACTGTTTTTT
TRBV14	TRBD1	few	TRBJ2-3	CASSQRTGGADTQYF	TGTGCCAGCAGCCAACGGACAGGGGGCGCGGATACGCAGTATTTT
TRBV20-1	-	-	TRBJ1-1	CSARDDGQGRAEAFF	TGCAGTGCTAGAGATGATGGGCAGGGTAGAGCTGAAGCTTTCTTT
TRBV5-1	-	-	TRBJ2-5	CASMNLRGRETQYF	TGCGCCAGCATGAACCTACGGGGTAGGGAGACCCAGTACTTC
TRBV7-2	-	once	TRBJ2-4	CASTPPGGYAKNIQYF	TGTGCCAGCACCCCACCCGGGGGTTATGCCAAAAACATTCAGTACTTC
TRBV12-3/TRBV12-4	-	-	TRBJ1-2	CASSTTVGYTF	TGTGCCAGCAGTACCACGGTGGGCTACACCTTC
TRBV6-2/TRBV6-3	TRBD2	-	TRBJ2-5	CASTPVASGGQETQYF	TGTGCCAGCACCCCAGTCGCTAGCGGGGGCCAAGAGACCCAGTACTTC
TRBV27	-	few	TRBJ2-1	CASSSLRGRVGNEQFF	TGTGCCAGCAGTTCTCTCCGGGGCAGGGTAGGAAATGAGCAGTTCTTC